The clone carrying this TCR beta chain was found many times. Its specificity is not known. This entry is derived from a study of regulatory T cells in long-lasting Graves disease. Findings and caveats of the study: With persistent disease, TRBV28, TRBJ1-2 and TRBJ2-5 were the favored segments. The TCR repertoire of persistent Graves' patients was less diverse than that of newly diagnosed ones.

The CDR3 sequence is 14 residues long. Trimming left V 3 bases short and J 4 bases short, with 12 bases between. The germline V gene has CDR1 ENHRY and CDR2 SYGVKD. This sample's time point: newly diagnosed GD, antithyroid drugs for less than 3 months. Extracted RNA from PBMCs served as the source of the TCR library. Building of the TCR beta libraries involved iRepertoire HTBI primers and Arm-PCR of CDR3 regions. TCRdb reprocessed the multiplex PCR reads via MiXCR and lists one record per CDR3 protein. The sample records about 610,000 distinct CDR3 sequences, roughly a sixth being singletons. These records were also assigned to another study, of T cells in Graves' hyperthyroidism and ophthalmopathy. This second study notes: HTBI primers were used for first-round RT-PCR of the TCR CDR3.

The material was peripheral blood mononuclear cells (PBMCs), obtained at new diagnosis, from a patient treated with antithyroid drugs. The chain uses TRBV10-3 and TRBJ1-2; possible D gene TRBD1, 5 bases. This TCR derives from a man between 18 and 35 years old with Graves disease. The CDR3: CAISDISGLYGYTF. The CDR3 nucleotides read TGTGCCATCAGTGACATCTCGGGGCTCTATGGCTACACCTTC.